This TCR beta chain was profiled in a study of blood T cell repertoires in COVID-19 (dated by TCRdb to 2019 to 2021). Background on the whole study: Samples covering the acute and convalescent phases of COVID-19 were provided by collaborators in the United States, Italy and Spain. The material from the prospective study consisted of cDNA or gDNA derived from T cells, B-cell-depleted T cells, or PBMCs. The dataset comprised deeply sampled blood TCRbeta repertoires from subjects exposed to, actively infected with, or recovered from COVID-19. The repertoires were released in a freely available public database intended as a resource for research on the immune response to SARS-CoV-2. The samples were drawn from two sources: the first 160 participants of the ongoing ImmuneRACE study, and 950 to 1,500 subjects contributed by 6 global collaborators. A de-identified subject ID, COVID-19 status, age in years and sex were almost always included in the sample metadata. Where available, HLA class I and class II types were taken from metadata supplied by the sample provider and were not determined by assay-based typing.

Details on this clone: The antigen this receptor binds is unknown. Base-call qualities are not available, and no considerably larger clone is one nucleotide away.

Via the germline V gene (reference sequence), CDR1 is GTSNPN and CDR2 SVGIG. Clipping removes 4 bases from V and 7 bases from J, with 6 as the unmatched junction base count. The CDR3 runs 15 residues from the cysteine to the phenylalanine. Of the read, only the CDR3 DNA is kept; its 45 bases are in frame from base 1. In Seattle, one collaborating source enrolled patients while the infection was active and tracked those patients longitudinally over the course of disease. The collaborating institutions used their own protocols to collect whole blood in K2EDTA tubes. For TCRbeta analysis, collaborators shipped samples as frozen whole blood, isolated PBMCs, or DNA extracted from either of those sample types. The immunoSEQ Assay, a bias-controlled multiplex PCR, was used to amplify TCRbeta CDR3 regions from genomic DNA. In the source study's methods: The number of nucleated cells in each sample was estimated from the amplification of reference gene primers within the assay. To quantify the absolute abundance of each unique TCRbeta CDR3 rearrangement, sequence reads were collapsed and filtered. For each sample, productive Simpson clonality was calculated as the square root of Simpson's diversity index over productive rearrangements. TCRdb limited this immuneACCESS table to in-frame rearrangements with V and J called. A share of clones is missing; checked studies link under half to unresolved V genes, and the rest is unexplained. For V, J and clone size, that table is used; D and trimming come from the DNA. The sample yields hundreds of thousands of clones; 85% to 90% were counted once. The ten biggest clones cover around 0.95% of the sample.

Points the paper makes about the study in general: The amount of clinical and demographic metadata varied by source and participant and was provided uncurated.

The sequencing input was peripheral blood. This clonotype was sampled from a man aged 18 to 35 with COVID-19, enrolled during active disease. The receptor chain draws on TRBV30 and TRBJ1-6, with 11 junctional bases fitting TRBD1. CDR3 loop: CAWMIGTGGNSPLHF. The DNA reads TGTGCCTGGATGATTGGGACAGGGGGGAATTCACCCCTCCACTTT.